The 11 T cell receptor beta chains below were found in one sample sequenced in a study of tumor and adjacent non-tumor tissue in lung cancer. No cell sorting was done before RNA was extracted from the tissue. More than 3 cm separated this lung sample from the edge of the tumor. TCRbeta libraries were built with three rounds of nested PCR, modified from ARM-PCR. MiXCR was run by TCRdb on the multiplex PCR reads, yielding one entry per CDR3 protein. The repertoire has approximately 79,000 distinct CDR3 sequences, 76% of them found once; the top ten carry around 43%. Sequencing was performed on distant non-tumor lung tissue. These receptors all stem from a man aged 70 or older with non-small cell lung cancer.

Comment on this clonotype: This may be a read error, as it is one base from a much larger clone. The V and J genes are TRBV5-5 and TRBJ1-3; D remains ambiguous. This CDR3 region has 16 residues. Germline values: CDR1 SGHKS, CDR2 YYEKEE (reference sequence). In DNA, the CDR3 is TGTGGCAGCAGAGCCCCGGGCCTCTACTCTGGAAACACCATATATTTT. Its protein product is CGSRAPGLYSGNTIYF.

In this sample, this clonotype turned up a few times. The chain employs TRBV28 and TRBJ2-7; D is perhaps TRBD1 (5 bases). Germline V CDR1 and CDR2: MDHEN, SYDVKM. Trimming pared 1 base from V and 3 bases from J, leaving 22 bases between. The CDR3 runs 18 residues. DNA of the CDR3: TGTGCCAGCAGTTTATTAAACTTGAACCGGGCAGGGATCTACGAGCAGTACTTC. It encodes CASSLLNLNRAGIYEQYF.

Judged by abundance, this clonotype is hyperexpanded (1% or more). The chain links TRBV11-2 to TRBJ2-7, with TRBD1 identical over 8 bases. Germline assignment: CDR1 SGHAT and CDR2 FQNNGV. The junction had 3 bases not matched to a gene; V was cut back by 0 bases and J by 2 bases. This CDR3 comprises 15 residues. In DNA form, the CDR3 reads TGTGCCAGCAGCTTAGATCAGGGGGCCCCCTACGAGCAGTACTTC. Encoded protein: CASSLDQGAPYEQYF.

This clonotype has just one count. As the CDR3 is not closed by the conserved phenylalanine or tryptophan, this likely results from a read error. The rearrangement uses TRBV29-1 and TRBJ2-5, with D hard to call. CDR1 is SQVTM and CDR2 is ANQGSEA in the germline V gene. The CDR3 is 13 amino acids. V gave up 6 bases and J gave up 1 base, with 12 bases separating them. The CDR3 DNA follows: TGCAGCGTGGGCGATAGGTCCCAAGAGACCCAGTACCTC. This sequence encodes CSVGDRSQETQYL.

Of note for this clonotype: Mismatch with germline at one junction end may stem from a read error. The CDR3 DNA reads as TGTGCCAGCAGCCCTAGACAGGGGGTCACAGATATGCAGTATTTT. Amino acids: CASSPRQGVTDMQYF. The V and J genes are TRBV11-3 and TRBJ2-3; 9 bases line up with TRBD1. The CDR3 sequence is 15 residues long. CDR1 SGHNT and CDR2 YENEEA come from the germline V gene.

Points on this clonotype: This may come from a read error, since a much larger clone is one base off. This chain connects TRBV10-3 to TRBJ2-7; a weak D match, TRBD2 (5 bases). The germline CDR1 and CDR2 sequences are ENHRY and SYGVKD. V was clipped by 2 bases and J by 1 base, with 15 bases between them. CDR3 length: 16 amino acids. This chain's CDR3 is CAISEGLSGLSYEQYF. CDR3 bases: TGTGCCATCAGTGAGGGTTTAAGCGGTTTGTCCTACGAGCAGTACTTC.

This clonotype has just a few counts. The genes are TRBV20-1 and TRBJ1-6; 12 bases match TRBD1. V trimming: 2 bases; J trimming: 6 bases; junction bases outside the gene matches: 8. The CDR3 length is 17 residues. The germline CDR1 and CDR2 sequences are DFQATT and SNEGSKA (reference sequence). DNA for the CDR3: TGCAGTGCTAGAAAGGGGGACAGGGGGCTCTCTAATTCACCCCTCCACTTT. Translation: CSARKGDRGLSNSPLHF.

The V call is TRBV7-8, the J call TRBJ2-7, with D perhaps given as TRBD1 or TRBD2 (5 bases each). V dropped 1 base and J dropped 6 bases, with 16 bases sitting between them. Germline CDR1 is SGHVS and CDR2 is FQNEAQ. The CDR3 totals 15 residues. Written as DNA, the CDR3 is TGTGCCAGCAGCTTAGTATTGTTGAGGGGTGGCGAGCAGTACTTC. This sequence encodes CASSLVLLRGGEQYF.

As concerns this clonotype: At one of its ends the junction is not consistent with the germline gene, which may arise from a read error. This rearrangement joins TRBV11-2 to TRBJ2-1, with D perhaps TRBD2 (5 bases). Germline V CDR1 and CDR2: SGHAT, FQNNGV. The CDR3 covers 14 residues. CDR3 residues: CVSGPQGQYNEHFF. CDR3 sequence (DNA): TGTGTCAGCGGCCCCCAAGGGCAGTACAATGAGCACTTCTTC.

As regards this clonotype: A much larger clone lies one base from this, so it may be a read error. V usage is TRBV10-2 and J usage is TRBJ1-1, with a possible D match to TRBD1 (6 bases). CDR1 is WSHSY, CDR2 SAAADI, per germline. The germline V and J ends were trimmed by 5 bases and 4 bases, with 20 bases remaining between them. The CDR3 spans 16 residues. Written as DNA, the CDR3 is TGCGCCAGCAGTCCAGGGGTCAGGGGAATGGGCACTGAAGCTTTCTTT. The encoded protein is CASSPGVRGMGTEAFF.

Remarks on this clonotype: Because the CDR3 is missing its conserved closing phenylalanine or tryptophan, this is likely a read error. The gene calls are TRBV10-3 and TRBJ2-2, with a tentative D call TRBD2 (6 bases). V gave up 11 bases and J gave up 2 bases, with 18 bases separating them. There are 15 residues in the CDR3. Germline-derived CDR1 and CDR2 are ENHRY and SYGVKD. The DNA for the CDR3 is TGTGCCGACCCGGCTAGCGCTCAAAACACCGGGGAGCTGTTTCTT. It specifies CADPASAQNTGELFL.